This T cell receptor (beta chain) was observed in a study of blood T cell repertoires in COVID-19. This CDR3 contains 15 residues. The germline gives CDR1 MNHNY, CDR2 SVGAGI (reference sequence). V gave up 0 bases and J gave up 9 bases; unmatched junction bases: 4. The data were produced by immunoSEQ multiplex PCR, yet TCRdb's version contains in-frame clones alone and is incomplete. The sample shows 150,000 to 200,000 clones, 85% to 90% of them seen only once. This sequence originates from an older woman with COVID-19, enrolled during active disease. The chain uses TRBV6-6 and TRBJ2-1; 11 bases map to TRBD2. Sequencing used peripheral blood. The CDR3 DNA reads as TGTGCCAGCAGTTACTCTAGCGGGGGGGGTATTGAGCAGTTCTTC. Translation: CASSYSSGGGIEQFF.